The sequence of this T cell receptor beta chain was determined in a study of cytotoxic CD8 clonotypes in ibrutinib-treated CLL. This clone was counted only a few times. Antigen: not known. At the DNA level, this CDR3 is encoded by other sequences in the same sample as well. Only in-frame clones appear in the TCRdb table, and some are missing; sequencing was by immunoSEQ multiplex PCR. This sample yields 330,000 or so clones, of which about 61% are seen a single time; roughly 6% belongs to the top ten. Notes on the study in general: Among the clonotypes, public ones were uncommon and contracted or held stable on treatment.

V was pared by 1 base and J by 4 bases, with 6 bases of the junction left unmatched. The CDR3 is 16 amino acids. Germline V gene sequence: CDR1 SGHRS, CDR2 YFSETQ. The chain joins TRBV5-1 to TRBJ2-3; TRBD2 aligns across 10 bases. The starting material was PBMCs, obtained after 36 months of ibrutinib treatment. The TCR was taken from a human donor with chronic lymphocytic leukemia. The CDR3 here is CASSLILAGVADTQYF. As DNA, the CDR3 is TGCGCCAGCAGCTTGATTCTAGCGGGAGTTGCAGATACGCAGTATTTT.